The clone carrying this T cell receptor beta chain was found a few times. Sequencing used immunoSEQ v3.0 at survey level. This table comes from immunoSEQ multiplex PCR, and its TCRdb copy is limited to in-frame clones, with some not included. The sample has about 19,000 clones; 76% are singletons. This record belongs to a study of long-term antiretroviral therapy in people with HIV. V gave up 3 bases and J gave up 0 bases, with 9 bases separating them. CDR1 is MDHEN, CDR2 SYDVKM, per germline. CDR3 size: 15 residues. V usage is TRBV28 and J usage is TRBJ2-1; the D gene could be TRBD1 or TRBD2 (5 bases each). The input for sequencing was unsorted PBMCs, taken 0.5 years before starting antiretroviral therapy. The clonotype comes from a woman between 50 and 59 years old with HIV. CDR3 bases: TGTGCCAGCAGTTTGGGGGTCCCCTCCTACAATGAGCAGTTCTTC. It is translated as CASSLGVPSYNEQFF.